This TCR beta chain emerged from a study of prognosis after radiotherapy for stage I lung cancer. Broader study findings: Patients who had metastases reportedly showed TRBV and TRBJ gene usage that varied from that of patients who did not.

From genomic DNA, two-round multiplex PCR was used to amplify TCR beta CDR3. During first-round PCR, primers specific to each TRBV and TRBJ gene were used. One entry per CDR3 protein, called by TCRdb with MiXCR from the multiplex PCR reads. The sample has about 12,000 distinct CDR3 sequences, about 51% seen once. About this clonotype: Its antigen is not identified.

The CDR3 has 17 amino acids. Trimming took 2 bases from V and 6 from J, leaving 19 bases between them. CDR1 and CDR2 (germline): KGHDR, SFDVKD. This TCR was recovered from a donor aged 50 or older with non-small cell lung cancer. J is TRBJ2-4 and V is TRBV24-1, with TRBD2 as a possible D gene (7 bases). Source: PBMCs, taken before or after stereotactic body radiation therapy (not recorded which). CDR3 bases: TGTGCCACCAGTGATTCGGGGACCGGGGGCGGGGGAAACATTCAGTACTTC. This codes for CATSDSGTGGGGNIQYF.